Below, one T cell receptor (beta chain) is given with its context. V lost 5 bases to trimming and J lost 2 bases, with 16 bases between them. The germline CDR1 and CDR2 sequences are SGHTA and FQGNSA. The CDR3 is 15 amino acids. A J-beta primer mix and a sample-barcoded 5' primer were used in a second PCR of roughly 7 to 12 cycles. TCRdb re-called the 5' RACE reads with MiXCR, one entry per CDR3 protein. The sample lists about 930,000 distinct CDR3 sequences, almost 30% occurring once. This record comes from a study of blood T cells in healthy people across ages. These same data were also listed under a study on T cells of mothers and their children.

The sample comprised blood. This chain joins TRBV7-2 and TRBJ2-7, with unresolved D. The TCR sequence derives from a woman between 40 and 55 years old in good health. CDR3 sequence (DNA): TGTGCCAGCAGCCCCGGCCCTAACGCCCCCTACGAGCAGTACTTC. It yields the protein CASSPGPNAPYEQYF.